The clone carrying this T cell receptor (beta chain) is a singleton in its sample. The V gene lost 5 bases and the J gene lost 4 bases, with 5 bases spanning the gap. This CDR3 has 11 amino acids. In germline, CDR1 is SNHLY, CDR2 FYNNEI. This specimen belongs to a study of blood T cell repertoires in COVID-19. As for the study in general: Researchers got acute and convalescent COVID-19 samples from the United States, Italy and Spain. The cDNA or gDNA used as material had been derived from T cells, B-cell-depleted T cells, or PBMCs.

How the authors handled the data: By means of reference gene primer amplification, nucleated cell counts were estimated. TCRdb keeps only in-frame clones here, not all; method: immunoSEQ multiplex PCR. V and J calls and clone size follow that table, whereas D and trimming were derived from the DNA. There are around 100,000 clones in the sample; 84% occur only once, and roughly 17% lies in the top ten. The TCR comes from a woman aged 55 to 70 with acute or convalescent COVID-19. Sequencing was carried out using peripheral blood. The gene calls are TRBV2 and TRBJ1-2; possibly TRBD1 for D (5 bases). CDR3 residues: CASSRGYGYTF. CDR3 DNA sequence: TGTGCCAGCAGTAGGGGCTATGGCTACACCTTC.